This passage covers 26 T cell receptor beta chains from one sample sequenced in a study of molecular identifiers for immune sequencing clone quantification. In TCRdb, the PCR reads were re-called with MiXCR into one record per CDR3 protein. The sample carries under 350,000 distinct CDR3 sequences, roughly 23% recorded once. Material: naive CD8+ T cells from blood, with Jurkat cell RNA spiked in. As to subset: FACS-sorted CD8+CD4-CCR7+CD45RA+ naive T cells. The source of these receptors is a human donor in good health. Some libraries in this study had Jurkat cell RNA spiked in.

The CDR3: CATSRDSPLRQPRETQYF. The CDR3 nucleotides are TGTGCCACCAGCAGAGATTCCCCTCTTAGACAGCCACGAGAGACCCAGTACTTC. The genes are TRBV15 and TRBJ2-5; maybe TRBD1 (5 bases). CDR3 length: 18 amino acids. Trimming cost V 0 bases and J 4 bases, with 21 bases left between them. In germline, CDR1 is LNHNV, CDR2 YYDKDF (reference sequence). Using reference TRBV15 and TRBJ2-5 for the parts outside the CDR3, the full variable domain is DAMVIQNPRYQVTQFGKPVTLSCSQTLNHNVMYWYQQKSSQAPKLLFHYYDKDFNNEADTPDNFQSRRPNTSFCFLDIRSPGLGDTAMYLCATSRDSPLRQPRETQYFGPGTRLLVL.

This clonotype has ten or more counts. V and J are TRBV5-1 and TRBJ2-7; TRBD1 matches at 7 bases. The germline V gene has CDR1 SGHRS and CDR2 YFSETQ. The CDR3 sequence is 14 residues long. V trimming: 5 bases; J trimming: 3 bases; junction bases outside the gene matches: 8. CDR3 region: CASRSQGQYYEQYF. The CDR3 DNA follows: TGCGCCAGCAGATCGCAGGGACAGTACTACGAGCAGTACTTC.

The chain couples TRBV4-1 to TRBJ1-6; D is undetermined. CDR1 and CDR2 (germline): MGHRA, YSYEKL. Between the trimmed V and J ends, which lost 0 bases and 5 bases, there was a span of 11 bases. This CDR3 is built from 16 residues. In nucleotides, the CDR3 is TGCGCCAGCAGCCAAGATAGGGCAGTCAATAATTCACCCCTCCACTTT. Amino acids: CASSQDRAVNNSPLHF.

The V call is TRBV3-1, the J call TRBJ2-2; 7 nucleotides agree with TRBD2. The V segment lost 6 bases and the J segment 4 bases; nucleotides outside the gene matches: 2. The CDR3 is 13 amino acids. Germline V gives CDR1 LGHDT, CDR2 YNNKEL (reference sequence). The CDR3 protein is CASRPGGTGELFF. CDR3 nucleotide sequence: TGTGCCAGCAGACCGGGGGGCACCGGGGAGCTGTTTTTT.

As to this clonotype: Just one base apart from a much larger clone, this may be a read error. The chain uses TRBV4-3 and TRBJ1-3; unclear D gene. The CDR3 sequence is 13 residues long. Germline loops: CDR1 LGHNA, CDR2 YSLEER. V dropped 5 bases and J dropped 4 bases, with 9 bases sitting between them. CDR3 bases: TGCGCCAGCAGCGCGGTACAGGGAAACACCATATATTTT. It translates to CASSAVQGNTIYF.

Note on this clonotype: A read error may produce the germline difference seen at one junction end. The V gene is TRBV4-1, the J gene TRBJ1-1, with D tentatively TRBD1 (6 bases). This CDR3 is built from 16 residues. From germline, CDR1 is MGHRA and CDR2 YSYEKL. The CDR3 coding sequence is TGCGCCAGCAGCCAAGGACGACAGGTTGGCAACACTGAAGTTTTCTTT. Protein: CASSQGRQVGNTEVFF.

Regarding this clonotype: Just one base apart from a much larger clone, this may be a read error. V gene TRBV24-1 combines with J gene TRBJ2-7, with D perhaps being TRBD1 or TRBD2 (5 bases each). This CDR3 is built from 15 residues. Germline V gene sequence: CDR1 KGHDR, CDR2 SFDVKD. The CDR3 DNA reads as TGTGCCACCAGTGATCCGGGGCTGAAGGTCTACAAGCAGTACTTC. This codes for CATSDPGLKVYKQYF.

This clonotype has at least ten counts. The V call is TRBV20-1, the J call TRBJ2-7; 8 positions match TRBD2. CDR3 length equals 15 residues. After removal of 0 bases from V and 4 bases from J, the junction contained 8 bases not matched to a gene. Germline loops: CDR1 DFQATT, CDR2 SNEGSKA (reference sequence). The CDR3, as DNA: TGCAGTGCTAGAGACCTAACTAGCGGTAGTTACGAGCAGTACTTC. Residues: CSARDLTSGSYEQYF.

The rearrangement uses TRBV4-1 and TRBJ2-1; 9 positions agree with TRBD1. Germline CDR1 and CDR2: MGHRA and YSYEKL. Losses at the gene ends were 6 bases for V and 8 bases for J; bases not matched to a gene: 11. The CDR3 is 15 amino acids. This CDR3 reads CASSLGQGDTHEQFF. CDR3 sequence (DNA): TGCGCCAGCAGTTTGGGACAGGGCGATACCCATGAGCAGTTCTTC.

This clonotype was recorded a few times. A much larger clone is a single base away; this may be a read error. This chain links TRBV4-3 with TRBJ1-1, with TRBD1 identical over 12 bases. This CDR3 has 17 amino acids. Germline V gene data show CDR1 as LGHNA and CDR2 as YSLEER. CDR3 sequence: CASSQDWDRGPITEALF. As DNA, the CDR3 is TGCGCCAGCAGCCAAGATTGGGACAGGGGGCCAATAACTGAAGCTCTCTTT.

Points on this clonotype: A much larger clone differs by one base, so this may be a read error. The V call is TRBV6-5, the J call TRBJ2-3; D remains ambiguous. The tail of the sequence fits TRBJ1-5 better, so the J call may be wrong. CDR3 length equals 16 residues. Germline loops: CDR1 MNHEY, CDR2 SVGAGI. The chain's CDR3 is CASSYSISASIDTQHF. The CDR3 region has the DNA TGTGCCAGCAGTTACTCGATTTCGGCTAGTATAGATACGCAGCATTTT.

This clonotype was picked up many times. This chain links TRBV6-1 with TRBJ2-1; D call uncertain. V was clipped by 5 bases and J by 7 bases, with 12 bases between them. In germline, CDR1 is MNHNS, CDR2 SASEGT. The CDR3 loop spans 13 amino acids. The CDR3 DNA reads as TGTGCCAGCAGTTTAAACCTCATAAATGAGCAGTTCTTC. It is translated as CASSLNLINEQFF.

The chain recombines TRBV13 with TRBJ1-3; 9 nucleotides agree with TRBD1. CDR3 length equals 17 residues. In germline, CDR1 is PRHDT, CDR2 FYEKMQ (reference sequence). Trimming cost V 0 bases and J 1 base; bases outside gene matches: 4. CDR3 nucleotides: TGTGCCAGCAGCTTAGGGTCGGACAGGGGATCTGGAAACACCATATATTTT. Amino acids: CASSLGSDRGSGNTIYF.

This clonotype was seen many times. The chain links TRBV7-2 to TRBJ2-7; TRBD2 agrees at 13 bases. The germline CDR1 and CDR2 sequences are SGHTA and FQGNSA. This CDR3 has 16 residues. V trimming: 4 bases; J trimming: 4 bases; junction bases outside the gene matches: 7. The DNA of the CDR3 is TGTGCCAGCAGCTCGCCAACGGGACTAGCGGGGTACGAGCAGTACTTC. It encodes CASSSPTGLAGYEQYF.

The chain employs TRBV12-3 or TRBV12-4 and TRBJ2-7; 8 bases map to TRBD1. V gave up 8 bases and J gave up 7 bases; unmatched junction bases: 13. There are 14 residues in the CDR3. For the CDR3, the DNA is TGTGCCAGCGAGGGGCCGGGACAGGTGAATGAGCAGTACTTC. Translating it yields CASEGPGQVNEQYF.

CDR3 coding DNA: TGTGCCAGCAGTTTGGAGACTAGCTCGGCAGATACGCAGTATTTT. It is translated as CASSLETSSADTQYF. The gene calls are TRBV27 and TRBJ2-3; the match to TRBD2 covers 7 bases. The V segment lost 3 bases and the J segment 4 bases; nucleotides outside the gene matches: 7. This CDR3 has 15 residues. Germline CDR1 reads MNHEY; CDR2 reads SMNVEV (reference sequence).

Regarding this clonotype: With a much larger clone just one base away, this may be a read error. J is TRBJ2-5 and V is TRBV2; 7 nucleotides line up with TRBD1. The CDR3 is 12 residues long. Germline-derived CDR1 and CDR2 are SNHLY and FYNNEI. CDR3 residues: CASRGTEETQHF. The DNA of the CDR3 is TGTGCCAGCAGGGGGACAGAAGAGACCCAGCACTTC.

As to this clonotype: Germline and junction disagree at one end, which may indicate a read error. The CDR3 reads CASSYPGTSYGQYF. In nucleotides, the CDR3 is TGTGCCAGCAGTTACCCAGGGACCTCCTACGGGCAGTACTTC. The chain recombines TRBV6-2 or TRBV6-3 with TRBJ2-7; D tentatively reads TRBD1 or TRBD2 (5 bases each). CDR3 size: 14 residues. Germline V CDR1 and CDR2: MNHEY, SVGEGT.

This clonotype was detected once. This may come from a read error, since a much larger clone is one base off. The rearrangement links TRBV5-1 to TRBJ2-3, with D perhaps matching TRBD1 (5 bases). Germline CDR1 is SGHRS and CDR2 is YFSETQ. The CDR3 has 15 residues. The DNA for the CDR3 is TGCGCCAGCAGCTTGGGTATAGATAGCACAGGTACGCAGTATTTT. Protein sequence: CASSLGIDSTGTQYF.

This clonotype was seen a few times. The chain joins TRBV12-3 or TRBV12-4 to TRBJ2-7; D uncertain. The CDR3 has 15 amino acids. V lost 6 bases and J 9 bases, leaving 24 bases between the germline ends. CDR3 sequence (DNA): TGTGCCAGCAGCCCGAAATCAATCTACGAGCATAGGCAGTACTTC. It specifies CASSPKSIYEHRQYF.

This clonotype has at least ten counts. This CDR3 is CASSALRTGRNEAFF. CDR3 coding DNA: TGTGCCAGCAGCGCTCTAAGGACAGGTAGGAATGAAGCTTTCTTT. The chain has TRBV7-9 and TRBJ1-1, with TRBD1 matching 7 bases. CDR1 SEHNR and CDR2 FQNEAQ come from the germline V gene (reference sequence). The junction had 13 bases not matched to a gene; V was cut back by 5 bases and J by 7 bases. The CDR3 has 15 residues.

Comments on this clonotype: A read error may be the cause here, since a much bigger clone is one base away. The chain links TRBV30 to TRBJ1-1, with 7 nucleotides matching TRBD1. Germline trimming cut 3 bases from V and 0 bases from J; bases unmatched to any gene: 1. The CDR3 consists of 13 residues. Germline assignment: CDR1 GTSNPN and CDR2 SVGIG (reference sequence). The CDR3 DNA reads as TGTGCCTGGAGGACAGGGATGAACACTGAAGCTTTCTTT. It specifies CAWRTGMNTEAFF.

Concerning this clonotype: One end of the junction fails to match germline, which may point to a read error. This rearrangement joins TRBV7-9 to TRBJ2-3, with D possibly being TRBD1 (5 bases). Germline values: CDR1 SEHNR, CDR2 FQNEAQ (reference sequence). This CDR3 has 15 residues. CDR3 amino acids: CASSHPLQGSDTRYF. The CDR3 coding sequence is TGTGCCAGCAGCCACCCATTGCAGGGATCAGATACGCGGTATTTT.

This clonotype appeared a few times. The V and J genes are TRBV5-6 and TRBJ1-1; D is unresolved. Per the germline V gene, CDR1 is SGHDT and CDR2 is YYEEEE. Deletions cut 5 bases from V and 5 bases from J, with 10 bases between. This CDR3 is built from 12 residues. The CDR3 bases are TGTGCCAGCAGTTCCGGACGGACTGAAGCTTTCTTT. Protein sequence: CASSSGRTEAFF.

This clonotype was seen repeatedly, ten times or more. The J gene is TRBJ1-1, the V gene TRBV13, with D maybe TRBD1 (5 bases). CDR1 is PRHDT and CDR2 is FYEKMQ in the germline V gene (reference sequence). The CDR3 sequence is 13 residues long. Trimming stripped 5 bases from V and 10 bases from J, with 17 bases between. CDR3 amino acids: CASSRGTPAPAFF. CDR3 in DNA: TGTGCCAGCAGCAGAGGGACTCCCGCCCCAGCTTTCTTT. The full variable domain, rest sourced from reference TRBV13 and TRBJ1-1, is AAGVIQSPRHLIKEKRETATLKCYPIPRHDTVYWYQQGPGQDPQFLISFYEKMQSDKGSIPDRFSAQQFSDYHSELNMSSLELGDSALYFCASSRGTPAPAFFGQGTRLTVV.

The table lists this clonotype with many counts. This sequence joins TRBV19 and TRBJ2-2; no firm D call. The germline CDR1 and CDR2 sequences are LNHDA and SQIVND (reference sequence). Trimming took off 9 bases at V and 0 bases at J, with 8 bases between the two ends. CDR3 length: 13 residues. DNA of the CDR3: TGTGCCAGCAGCCTAACGAACACCGGGGAGCTGTTTTTT. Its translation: CASSLTNTGELFF.